The clone carrying this T cell receptor beta chain was seen a few times. What it recognizes is unknown. The V end was cut by 5 bases, the J end by 8 bases, with 15 bases between. The CDR3 runs 13 residues. The germline V gene encodes CDR1 SEHNR and CDR2 FQNEAQ (reference sequence). TCRdb fed the 5' RACE reads into MiXCR, producing one record per CDR3 protein. The sample yields around 310,000 distinct CDR3 sequences, approximately 15% seen once. These data come from a study of T-cell memory formation after mild COVID-19. Whole-study findings and limits: Clones shrinking from day 15 to 85 showed even CD4/CD8 mixes; later expanders tilted CD4+.

The V and J genes are TRBV7-9 and TRBJ1-2, with D hard to call. The sample consisted of PBMCs or a T cell subset sorted from them (not recorded which). This clonotype originated in a man aged 18 to 35 who had mild COVID-19 (a few samples of this study predate the infection). Cell type and time point are not known. CDR3: CASSPAGVGGYTF. DNA for the CDR3: TGTGCCAGCAGCCCCGCCGGAGTTGGAGGCTACACCTTC.